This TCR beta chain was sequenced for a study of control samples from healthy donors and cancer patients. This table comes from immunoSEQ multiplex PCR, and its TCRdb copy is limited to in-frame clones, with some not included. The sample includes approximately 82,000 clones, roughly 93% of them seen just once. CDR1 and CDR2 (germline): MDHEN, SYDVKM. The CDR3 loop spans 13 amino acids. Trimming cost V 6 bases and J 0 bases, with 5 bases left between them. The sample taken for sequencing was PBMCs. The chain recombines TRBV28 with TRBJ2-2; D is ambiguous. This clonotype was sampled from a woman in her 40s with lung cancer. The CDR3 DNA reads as TGTGCCAGCAGAAGCCCGAACACCGGGGAGCTGTTTTTT. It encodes CASRSPNTGELFF.